The next 25 T cell receptor beta chains were all read from a single sample in a study of CD8+CD57+ T cells in acquired aplastic anemia. Template material for TCR beta VDJ and CDR3 profiling consisted of genomic DNA. TCRdb processed the reads anew with MiXCR; each CDR3 protein has one entry. The top ten hold roughly 8.1% of the sample, which has around 140,000 distinct CDR3 sequences, less than 45% seen once. Material: sorted CD4+, CD8+, or CD8+CD57+ T cells (not recorded which) from PBMCs. The receptor source for this set is a human donor in good health, serving as a control.

Details on this clonotype: A single base separates this from a much larger clone, so it may be a read error. The chain carries TRBV12-3 or TRBV12-4 and TRBJ1-1; TRBD1 might be the D (6 bases). V lost 6 bases and J 1 base, leaving 18 bases between the germline ends. This CDR3 is built from 16 residues. CDR3 region: CASRLSTTGANTEAFF. Written as DNA, the CDR3 is TGTGCCAGCAGATTGTCCACGACAGGTGCGAACACTGAAGCTTTCTTT.

The chain links TRBV10-3 to TRBJ2-3; the D is unclear. This CDR3 comprises 11 residues. The V gene's germline CDR1 is ENHRY and CDR2 SYGVKD. V dropped 3 bases and J dropped 6 bases, with 4 bases sitting between them. The CDR3 region is CAISDGDTQYF. CDR3 coding DNA: TGTGCCATCAGTGACGGGGATACGCAGTATTTT.

The CDR3 loop reads CASSESVGTDTQYF. CDR3 nucleotides: TGCGCCAGCAGTGAGTCGGTGGGCACAGATACGCAGTATTTT. This chain joins TRBV10-1 and TRBJ2-3; D not certain. Trimming shortened V by 0 bases and J by 1 base, and 5 bases separated the two germline ends. CDR1 is WNHNN, CDR2 SYGVQD, per germline (reference sequence). CDR3 length: 14 amino acids.

As regards this clonotype: Given the absence of the conserved phenylalanine or tryptophan at the CDR3 end, a read error is likely. V usage is TRBV10-1 and J usage is TRBJ2-5, with TRBD2 as a possible D gene (7 bases). The CDR3 is made up of 13 amino acids. The germline gives CDR1 WNHNN, CDR2 SYGVQD (reference sequence). The DNA for the CDR3 is TGCACCAGCAGTCCGGGGGCCGCGGGAGTCCAGTACCTC. Protein product: CTSSPGAAGVQYL.

This clonotype was seen only once. The chain links TRBV2 to TRBJ1-5; TRBD1 aligns across 12 bases. Trimming took 7 bases from V and 7 from J; bases not matched to a gene: 8. The CDR3 extends over 15 amino acids. The V gene's germline CDR1 is SNHLY and CDR2 FYNNEI. The CDR3 sequence is CASTGGTGGRQPQHF. DNA for the CDR3: TGTGCCAGCACGGGAGGGACAGGGGGCCGGCAGCCCCAGCATTTT. The full variable domain, with the rest looked up from reference TRBV2 and TRBJ1-5, is EPEVTQTPSHQVTQMGQEVILRCVPISNHLYFYWYRQILGQKVEFLVSFYNNEISEKSEIFDDQFSVERPDGSNFTLKIRSTKLEDSAMYFCASTGGTGGRQPQHFGDGTRLSIL.

This clonotype has only a few counts. The rearrangement links TRBV30 to TRBJ2-5; TRBD2 matches 7 bases. The CDR3 runs to 15 residues. V shed 6 bases and J 0 bases; nucleotides not matched to a gene: 10. Germline-derived CDR1 and CDR2 are GTSNPN and SVGIG (reference sequence). The CDR3 DNA sequence: TGTGCCTGTGGGGGGGGACTCATGTACCAAGAGACCCAGTACTTC. As protein: CACGGGLMYQETQYF.

This clonotype turned up a few times. The chain links TRBV29-1 to TRBJ1-1; D is perhaps TRBD1 (6 bases). Per the germline V gene, CDR1 is SQVTM and CDR2 is ANQGSEA. The V end was cut by 3 bases, the J end by 0 bases, with 11 bases between. The length of the CDR3 is 14 residues. The CDR3 DNA is TGCAGCGTTGATGTACAGGGACTGAACACTGAAGCTTTCTTT. Translating it yields CSVDVQGLNTEAFF.

This clonotype showed up just once. The chain combines TRBV25-1 with TRBJ1-1; D remains ambiguous. CDR1 is MGHDK and CDR2 is SYGVNS in the germline V gene. V lost 2 bases and J lost 3, with 7 bases in between. The CDR3 is 13 amino acids. CDR3 DNA sequence: TGTGCCAGCAGTGAACTGACTCACACTGAAGCTTTCTTT. Amino acid sequence: CASSELTHTEAFF. The full variable domain, with the rest looked up from reference TRBV25-1 and TRBJ1-1, is EADIYQTPRYLVIGTGKKITLECSQTMGHDKMYWYQQDPGMELHLIHYSYGVNSTEKGDLSSESTVSRIRTEHFPLTLESARPSHTSQYLCASSELTHTEAFFGQGTRLTVV.

This clonotype was seen at least ten times. The chain has TRBV19 and TRBJ1-1, with TRBD1 matching over 7 bases. The germline gives CDR1 LNHDA, CDR2 SQIVND (reference sequence). The CDR3 contains 15 residues. The V segment lost 3 bases and the J segment 6 bases; nucleotides outside the gene matches: 10. CDR3 DNA sequence: TGTGCCAGTAGTATGGGTGGGCAGGGGGTGCCTGAAGCTTTCTTT. Translated, it gives CASSMGGQGVPEAFF.

This sequence joins TRBV10-3 and TRBJ1-2; D gene uncertain. The CDR3 has 14 residues. Trimming cost V 7 bases and J 5 bases, with 17 bases left between them. Germline V CDR1 and CDR2: ENHRY, SYGVKD. CDR3 sequence: CAITQDNKGYGYTF. As DNA, the CDR3 is TGTGCCATCACCCAAGACAACAAAGGGTATGGCTACACCTTC.

This clonotype has just a few counts. V usage is TRBV25-1 and J usage is TRBJ2-7; D is possibly TRBD1 (6 bases). Looked up from germline, CDR1 is MGHDK and CDR2 is SYGVNS. The CDR3 runs 13 residues. Deletions cut 8 bases from V and 3 bases from J, with 14 bases between. The CDR3 sequence: CASGRTDSYEQYF. In nucleotides, the CDR3 is TGTGCCAGCGGACGGACAGACAGCTACGAGCAGTACTTC.

The chain carries TRBV2 and TRBJ2-3, with 11 bases that match TRBD2. The CDR3 extends over 14 amino acids. CDR1 SNHLY and CDR2 FYNNEI come from the germline V gene. After removal of 6 bases from V and 6 bases from J, the junction contained 5 bases not matched to a gene. CDR3 loop: CASSRGTSGDTQYF. DNA for the CDR3: TGTGCCAGCAGCCGGGGGACTAGCGGCGATACGCAGTATTTT.

This clonotype came up once. The chain links TRBV5-1 to TRBJ1-1, with D maybe TRBD1 (5 bases). This CDR3 contains 14 residues. The V gene's germline CDR1 is SGHRS and CDR2 YFSETQ. The V end was cut by 4 bases, the J end by 0 bases, with 10 bases between. CDR3 coding DNA: TGCGCCAGCAGCGCAGGGAACATGAACACTGAAGCTTTCTTT. This sequence encodes CASSAGNMNTEAFF.

This clonotype was counted at least ten times. The chain couples TRBV4-2 to TRBJ2-1, with 11 bases that match TRBD2. With V trimmed by 4 bases and J by 7 bases, 12 bases remained unmatched. Germline V lookup: CDR1 LGHNA, CDR2 YNFKEQ. The CDR3 runs to 17 residues. The CDR3 bases are TGTGCCAGCAGCCCCCAGCCCCTAGCGGGAGGAGGTAATGAGCAGTTCTTC. Its translation: CASSPQPLAGGGNEQFF.

This sequence joins TRBV10-3 and TRBJ1-5, with a possible D match to TRBD1 (5 bases). V was cut by 5 bases and J by 0 bases, with 8 bases left in between. The CDR3 is 14 amino acids. Germline loops: CDR1 ENHRY, CDR2 SYGVKD. CDR3 nucleotides: TGTGCCATCAGTCGGGGCATTAGCAATCAGCCCCAGCATTTT. This encodes CAISRGISNQPQHF.

Points on this clonotype: A much larger clone sits a single nucleotide away, making a read error possible. This chain uses TRBV5-1 with TRBJ2-1; 7 nucleotides agree with TRBD2. CDR1 is SGHRS, CDR2 YFSETQ, per germline. The CDR3 totals 14 residues. The trim removed 1 base at V and 7 bases at J, leaving 5 bases unmatched. In DNA, the CDR3 is TGCGCCAGCAGCTTGAATAGGCGGGAGAATGAGCAGTTCTTC. This sequence encodes CASSLNRRENEQFF.

This clonotype was counted ten times or more. The J gene is TRBJ2-5, the V gene TRBV6-6, with 9 bases that match TRBD1. Germline CDR1 MNHNY, CDR2 SVGAGI (reference sequence). V was pared by 5 bases and J by 3 bases, with 7 bases of the junction left unmatched. The CDR3 sequence is 15 residues long. CDR3 DNA: TGTGCCAGCAGTAACTATAGACAGGGGGAAGAGACCCAGTACTTC. Translating gives CASSNYRQGEETQYF.

This chain connects TRBV2 to TRBJ2-5; 9 bases agree with TRBD2. CDR1 SNHLY and CDR2 FYNNEI come from the germline V gene. V shed 4 bases and J 2 bases; nucleotides not matched to a gene: 5. The CDR3 extends over 15 amino acids. The CDR3 protein is CASSGVAGGQETQYF. The CDR3 DNA reads as TGTGCCAGCAGTGGCGTGGCGGGGGGGCAAGAGACCCAGTACTTC.

The sample holds one count of this clonotype. The chain joins TRBV19 to TRBJ1-6; perhaps TRBD1 as D (6 bases). Germline V gives CDR1 LNHDA, CDR2 SQIVND (reference sequence). The CDR3 is made up of 17 amino acids. Between the trimmed V and J ends, which lost 4 bases and 6 bases, there was a span of 19 bases. CDR3 coding DNA: TGTGCCAGTAGTACGAATCTGGCAGGACAGCTTAATTCACCCCTCCACTTT. It is translated as CASSTNLAGQLNSPLHF.

This clonotype was found many times. V and J are TRBV4-1 and TRBJ2-3; 7 positions agree with TRBD2. This CDR3 comprises 16 residues. Losses at the gene ends were 0 bases for V and 3 bases for J; bases not matched to a gene: 6. Germline V lookup: CDR1 MGHRA, CDR2 YSYEKL. The CDR3 loop is CASSQEPGLETDTQYF. CDR3 DNA sequence: TGCGCCAGCAGCCAAGAGCCTGGACTAGAGACAGATACGCAGTATTTT.

This clonotype occurred many times. The chain links TRBV25-1 to TRBJ2-7, with 7 bases fitting TRBD2. The CDR3 sequence is 13 residues long. The germline CDR1 and CDR2 sequences are MGHDK and SYGVNS. The J segment lost 9 bases and the V segment lost 5 bases, leaving 10 bases of the junction unmatched. CDR3 protein: CASSNPGGYWQYF. CDR3 DNA: TGTGCCAGCAGTAACCCGGGGGGATATTGGCAGTACTTC.

This clonotype was observed at least ten times. The CDR3 DNA is TGTGCCAGCAGTGAAGGGGACAGCTTAAACTATGGCTACACCTTC. It specifies CASSEGDSLNYGYTF. The chain has TRBV6-1 and TRBJ1-2; 7 nucleotides agree with TRBD1. Germline-derived CDR1 and CDR2 are MNHNS and SASEGT. This CDR3 comprises 15 residues. V lost 1 base and J lost 2; bases outside the gene matches: 4.

Ten or more counts support this clonotype. CDR3 protein: CASSPGQTNTIYF. The CDR3 bases are TGTGCCAGCAGCCCGGGACAGACAAACACCATATATTTT. The V and J genes are TRBV7-9 and TRBJ1-3; 7 bases match TRBD1. The CDR3 totals 13 residues. Looked up from germline, CDR1 is SEHNR and CDR2 is FQNEAQ (reference sequence). V was clipped by 5 bases and J by 6 bases; unmatched bases: 4.

On this clonotype: Possible read error: a much larger clone is one base away. This rearrangement joins TRBV30 to TRBJ1-2; 7 nucleotides agree with TRBD1. Looked up from germline, CDR1 is GTSNPN and CDR2 is SVGIG (reference sequence). Losses at the gene ends were 3 bases for V and 4 bases for J; bases not matched to a gene: 2. This CDR3 has 12 residues. The CDR3, as DNA: TGTGCCTGGAGGGGACAGCCCTATGGCTACACCTTC. Its translation is CAWRGQPYGYTF.

This clonotype has a count of ten or more. The chain links TRBV29-1 to TRBJ1-2; D gene ambiguous. Trimming took 7 bases from V and 2 from J, leaving 11 bases between them. Germline V gene sequence: CDR1 SQVTM, CDR2 ANQGSEA. This CDR3 comprises 12 residues. This chain's CDR3 is CSAERQNYGYTF. The CDR3 region has the DNA TGCAGCGCCGAGAGGCAGAACTATGGCTACACCTTC.